This T cell receptor beta chain was identified in a study of CXCR3-negative and CXCR3-positive naive CD8 T cells. Findings and limits, study-wide: Compared with CXCR3-negative naive cells, CXCR3-positive naive cells showed more hydrophobic TRB CDR3s. Expression of CXCR3 was partially reduced after cryopreservation, and fresh PBMCs were used in most assays.

Germline V gene lookup returns CDR1 GTSNPN and CDR2 SVGIG (reference sequence). The CDR3 consists of 13 residues. Regarding this clonotype: Its matching antigen is unknown.

UMI-labeled 5' RACE TRB cDNA libraries were prepared from the cells. TCRdb reprocessed the 5' RACE reads; each CDR3 protein has one entry and no DNA is given. Recorded for this sample: roughly 63,000 distinct CDR3 sequences. The source of this sequence is a human donor in good health. Some clones in this sample may be carry-over from other donors' samples. The genes are TRBV30 and TRBJ1-1; TCRdb designates TRBD1, a call that cannot be tested without DNA. Sequenced input: naive CXCR3+ CD8+ T cells from blood. The subset was: CD45RO-CCR7+CD27+CD95- naive CD8+ T cells expressing CXCR3 (TNR3+). CDR3 protein: CAWSPGWNTEAFF.